This is a list of T cell receptor beta chains from one sample in a study of T-cell reconstitution after alpha-beta-depleted transplantation in children. MiXCR was run by TCRdb on the PCR reads, yielding one entry per CDR3 protein. The sample lists 280,000 or so distinct CDR3 sequences; approximately 10% were seen once. This sample comprised peripheral blood, obtained 180 days after TCRalphabeta/CD19-depleted stem cell transplant. The origin of the receptors is a male patient aged 2 to 9 who had a stem cell transplant for chronic granulomatous disease, so the T cells may come from the graft donor. Both conserved end residues are part of each CDR3. The D gene is left open where the match is weak. The size of a clone is reported for some rows only, either as once, few or many, or as a class for expanded clones.

TRBJ2-1 | many | TRBV27 | TRBD1 | CASADRDYNEQFF | TGTGCCAGCGCGGACAGGGACTACAATGAGCAGTTCTTC
TRBJ2-7 | many | TRBV6-2/TRBV6-3 | TRBD1 | CASSYPRPGQGAHEQYF | TGTGCCAGCAGTTACCCCCGACCGGGACAGGGGGCTCACGAGCAGTACTTC
TRBJ2-7 | many | TRBV15 | TRBD2 | CATSREREGLAVYEQYF | TGTGCCACCAGCAGAGAAAGGGAGGGACTAGCGGTTTACGAGCAGTACTTC
TRBJ2-7 | many | TRBV14 | TRBD2 | CDPPPGLAGAYREQYF | TGCGACCCGCCTCCCGGACTAGCGGGGGCCTATAGGGAGCAGTACTTC
TRBJ2-7 | many | TRBV5-1 | TRBD2 | CASSLQLAGVFEQYF | TGCGCCAGCAGCTTGCAGCTAGCGGGAGTTTTCGAGCAGTACTTC
TRBJ2-2 | many | TRBV12-3/TRBV12-4 | NA | CASRPRDVNTGELFF | TGTGCCAGCAGACCAAGAGACGTGAACACCGGGGAGCTGTTTTTT
TRBJ2-1 | many | TRBV6-5 | NA | CASSYSIFGGRSYNEQFF | TGTGCCAGCAGTTACTCGATATTTGGGGGGCGAAGCTACAATGAGCAGTTCTTC
TRBJ2-1 | many | TRBV7-6 | NA | CASSLISEKDEQFF | TGTGCCAGCAGCTTAATTAGCGAGAAGGATGAGCAGTTCTTC
TRBJ2-7 | many | TRBV25-1 | NA | CASSESRPPYEQYF | TGTGCCAGCAGTGAGTCTAGGCCCCCCTACGAGCAGTACTTC
TRBJ2-2 | NA | TRBV19 | NA | CASTALTVSGELFF | TGTGCCAGTACCGCACTCACAGTCTCCGGGGAGCTGTTTTTT
TRBJ2-5 | many | TRBV21-1 | NA | CASSKPRGVRDATQYF | TGTGCCAGCAGCAAGCCCCGGGGGGTGAGGGACGCGACCCAGTACTTC
TRBJ2-7 | many | TRBV18 | TRBD1 | CASSPGTVGTYEQYF | TGTGCCAGCTCACCGGGGACAGTGGGGACCTACGAGCAGTACTTC
TRBJ2-7 | many | TRBV5-1 | NA | CASRGIWGRGDEQYF | TGCGCCAGCAGAGGTATCTGGGGGCGGGGAGACGAGCAGTACTTC
TRBJ2-1 | many | TRBV20-1 | NA | CSASRTPRSLNNEQFF | TGCAGTGCTAGCCGCACCCCTAGGAGTTTGAACAATGAGCAGTTCTTC
TRBJ2-7 | many | TRBV7-3 | NA | CASSLAAGDPYEQYF | TGTGCCAGCAGCTTGGCGGCAGGGGATCCCTACGAGCAGTACTTC
TRBJ2-1 | many | TRBV5-6 | NA | CASSMRQLVYHHNEQFF | TGTGCCAGCAGCATGAGACAACTCGTCTATCACCACAATGAGCAGTTCTTC
TRBJ2-5 | NA | TRBV18 | TRBD1 | CASREQGVGETQYF | TGTGCCAGCCGCGAACAGGGGGTCGGAGAGACCCAGTACTTC
TRBJ2-2 | many | TRBV5-1 | NA | CASSSSDTGELFF | TGCGCCAGCAGCTCTTCTGACACCGGGGAGCTGTTTTTT
TRBJ2-5 | many | TRBV7-2 | TRBD2 | CASSHRLAGDGFRETQYF | TGTGCCAGCAGCCACCGACTAGCGGGAGATGGGTTTAGAGAGACCCAGTACTTC
TRBJ1-1 | medium-sized | TRBV7-9 | NA | CASSSRGEGENTEAFF | TGTGCCAGCAGCTCCCGGGGGGAAGGGGAAAACACTGAAGCTTTCTTT